Shown below are 5 T cell receptor beta chains from a single sample sequenced in a study of shared clonotypes between healthy human individuals. The method was immunoSEQ multiplex PCR; TCRdb's version includes in-frame clones alone and lacks a portion of them. This table holds 2.5 million or so clones, approximately 94% found once. The sequencing sample was made of naive CD4+ T cells sorted from blood. Subset: CD45RA+ positively selected. These TCRs come from a young man in good health.

The V call is TRBV2, the J call TRBJ2-3; 9 bases agree with TRBD2. Germline values: CDR1 SNHLY, CDR2 FYNNEI. The J segment lost 7 bases and the V segment lost 2 bases, leaving 4 bases of the junction unmatched. There are 14 residues in the CDR3. Written as DNA, the CDR3 is TGTGCCAGCAGTGAACTAGCGGGACTATATACGCAGTATTTT. Protein sequence: CASSELAGLYTQYF.

Details on this clone: This CDR3 is also generated by other DNA sequences in the sample. For the CDR3, the DNA is TGTGCCAGCAGCTTAGATGGCCGCACCGGGGAGCTGTTTTTT. Its translation is CASSLDGRTGELFF. The rearrangement links TRBV11-2 to TRBJ2-2; D call uncertain. Deletions cut 0 bases from V and 4 bases from J, with 6 bases between. CDR1 is SGHAT and CDR2 is FQNNGV in the germline V gene. This CDR3 has 14 residues. The variable domain in full, completed from reference TRBV11-2 and TRBJ2-2, reads EAGVAQSPRYKIIEKRQSVAFWCNPISGHATLYWYQQILGQGPKLLIQFQNNGVVDDSQLPKDRFSAERLKGVDSTLKIQPAKLEDSAVYLCASSLDGRTGELFFGEGSRLTVL.

This rearrangement joins TRBV4-1 to TRBJ2-7; no firm D call. Germline V gene lookup returns CDR1 MGHRA and CDR2 YSYEKL. The V gene lost 3 bases and the J gene lost 0 bases, with 9 bases spanning the gap. The CDR3 loop spans 14 amino acids. CDR3 residues: CASSHIKSSYEQYF. CDR3 sequence (DNA): TGCGCCAGCAGCCACATCAAATCCTCCTACGAGCAGTACTTC.

This sequence joins TRBV28 and TRBJ1-5; D unresolved. CDR3 length: 17 amino acids. Germline CDR1 MDHEN, CDR2 SYDVKM. V was clipped by 6 bases and J by 4 bases, with 22 bases between them. CDR3 protein: CASSPFPTLMGNQPQHF. DNA for the CDR3: TGTGCCAGCAGCCCGTTTCCAACTCTGATGGGGAATCAGCCCCAGCATTTT.

The V call is TRBV7-9, the J call TRBJ1-1; TRBD1 agrees at 9 bases. The CDR3 is 16 residues long. V was clipped by 1 base and J by 3 bases; unmatched bases: 6. Germline V CDR1 and CDR2: SEHNR, FQNEAQ (reference sequence). The CDR3 sequence: CASSLGTGTGYTEAFF. For the CDR3, the DNA is TGTGCCAGCAGCTTAGGTACCGGGACAGGGTACACTGAAGCTTTCTTT.